This TCR beta chain was documented in a study of PD-L1 blockade in urothelial cancer. Study summary: Atezolizumab therapy began for patients in about 2014, dosed at 1,200 mg intravenously every 3 weeks. Blood analysis was done at 3 weeks (second dose) and 6 weeks after treatment began.

As to this clone: The antigen remains undetermined.

The method was immunoSEQ multiplex PCR; TCRdb's version includes in-frame clones alone and lacks a portion of them. The table includes tens of thousands of clones, about 84% detected once. Broader study findings: More expansion of tumor-associated blood clones, seen at 3 weeks, marked durable-benefit patients. Pretreatment TCR clonality in blood, when below the median, was predictive of better survival.

The J segment lost 5 bases and the V segment lost 10 bases, leaving 11 bases of the junction unmatched. Germline assignment: CDR1 LNHDA and CDR2 SQIVND (reference sequence). CDR3 length: 15 residues. Time point indicated: pretreatment peripheral blood. The sequence was collected from a man in his sixties with urothelial cancer. The chain is built from TRBV19 and TRBJ2-1; 10 bases are shared with TRBD2. The sample in question was PBMCs, obtained around atezolizumab (anti-PD-L1) treatment. Here the CDR3 DNA reads TGTGCCACCGAGGGCTGGACTAGCGGTGACAATGAGCAGTTCTTC. It encodes CATEGWTSGDNEQFF.